This T cell receptor beta chain was sequenced in a study of cytomegalovirus exposure and HLA in healthy donors (dated by TCRdb to the late 2010s). Study-wide context: According to an earlier analysis of a few hundred of the donors, 150 million to 200 million T cells yielded 120 million or so unique TCR beta sequences and about 300 Gb of sequence data. A later analysis re-examined previously published TCR beta repertoires from roughly 650 donors and added high-resolution HLA genotyping to investigate patterns of TCR occurrence. The genetic ancestry cluster associated with self-reported Caucasian donors included about four fifths of the 398 genotyped donors. Class I and class II HLA loci were covered by the typing at four-digit resolution. Donor age, sex, ethnicity and CMV serostatus were compiled together with the repertoire data. About 280 gigabases of sequencing data and around 90 million unique TCR sequences made up an early release that covered several hundred HLA-typed donors. Typing coverage varied by locus: about 620-630 donors for A, B, C, DRB1 and DQB1; approximately 560 for DQA1; about 600 for DPA1; 450 to 480 for DPB1. In a later genetic analysis, genome-wide SNP genotypes for about three fifths of the roughly 670 donors were used, and that subset was treated as a discovery cohort. On average, around 230,000 unique TCR beta nucleotide sequences were sequenced per donor among about 400 genotyped donors of the cohort, with about 17% of those sequences being non-productive. Every repertoire in the discovery cohort had been generated on one and the same sequencing platform. The study combined high-throughput TCR immunosequencing, statistical association of individual TCRs with disease status, and machine learning to predict cytomegalovirus infection status. The study was designed to test whether signatures of past pathogen exposure could be identified by cataloging public T cell receptors. In addition to the first cohort of 666 subjects, a separate validation cohort of 120 different subjects was used. The study profiled the T cell repertoires of 666 subjects by immunosequencing and related them to cytomegalovirus serostatus. Several DR-DQ haplotypes were treated as single units for association and clustering because of strong linkage in the cohort. Rather than using new phenotypic data, the later analysis identified candidate immune exposures from TCR beta sequences and from how often those sequences occurred across donors. In an earlier analysis of 587 of the donors, high-throughput TCR beta sequencing was used to judge whether each TCR beta V gene segment behaved as functional or pseudogenic.

Regarding this clone: It has no known antigen specificity. No much larger clonotype is one base removed from it; base qualities were not supplied.

The germline V gene (reference sequence) specifies SGHNT as CDR1 and YYREEE as CDR2. Trimming costs V 0 bases and J 4 bases, and their ends lie 13 bases apart. Spanning cysteine to phenylalanine, the CDR3 consists of 15 amino acids. The only DNA kept is the CDR3, 45 bases in frame from the first base. On the study overall, not on this receptor specifically: The sequencing pipeline was judged likely to have produced a cluster of highly shared sequence variants as a technical artifact. According to the authors, the approach could potentially be generalized to other disease states and immunological phenotypes. A later analysis found that TCR association rates varied across HLA loci, with DRB1 alleles showing the most associated TCRs and HLA-C alleles the fewest. When HLA alleles, especially DR and DQ, strongly co-occurred, attributing TCR associations to individual alleles was difficult. Several of the top co-occurrence clusters appeared to be linked to parvovirus B19, influenza, CMV and Epstein-Barr virus, according to a later analysis. The classifier was reported to diagnose cytomegalovirus status with high specificity and sensitivity in both the original cohort and the validation cohort. In a later analysis, HLA-associated TCR beta chains were found to be more clonally expanded and to have lower generation probabilities than equally common non-associated chains. A few of the identified cytomegalovirus-associated TCR beta chains were confirmed in vitro to be specific for cytomegalovirus antigens. Only TCR beta chains were sequenced in this cohort, and the absence of alpha or paired-chain data limited detectable features. Because HLA typing was unavailable for some donors at each locus, only the typed subset was used in association tests. The only immune exposure information available for the cohort was CMV serostatus. According to a later analysis, most CMV-associated TCR beta chains appeared to be HLA-restricted, and the HLA associations seemed to be driven largely by CMV exposure. Sequencing depth was assumed to be roughly uniform across donors in the presence/absence analyses, though that assumption may not hold. Correlated functional status among segregating V segments might reflect linkage disequilibrium, but an unknown experimental factor could not be ruled out. The study listed approximately 150 TCR beta chains as associated with cytomegalovirus. Fewer than 20 rarely observed V segments, including chromosome 9 orphons, were excluded from the earlier analysis of a few hundred of the donors because counts were too low. A later analysis associated 15,000 to 20,000 TCR beta sequences with specific HLA alleles at a false discovery rate of 0.05. A further reported finding was that TCR beta sequences accurately predicted the HLA-A and HLA-B alleles for most subjects in the first cohort. Some IMGT-functional V segments, including TRBV6-2 and TRBV6-3, could not be told apart with the 87-base-pair reads, so those segments were excluded. A later genetic analysis reported fewer N-insertions in productive TCRs among donors in an Asian-associated ancestry cluster than the roughly 700-donor mean. In an earlier analysis of 587 of the donors, most TCR beta V segments were observed in productive rearrangements about 87% or about 30% of the time, broadly matching IMGT annotations. An association between a missense DCLRE1C variant and V-gene and J-gene trimming of TCR beta chains was found in a later genetic analysis and replicated in an independent cohort. Across donors, most TCR sequences were observed very rarely, whereas some public TCRs were present in many individuals.

The library was made by the immunoSEQ multiplex PCR assay. For the multiplex PCR, a mixture combining 60 forward primers for TCR Vbeta segments and 13 reverse primers for TCR Jbeta segments was used. Amplification of the CDR3 region of rearranged TCR beta genes was performed with a multiplex PCR assay on genomic DNA. Amplified TCR beta libraries were sequenced as 87-base-pair reads on the Illumina HiSeq System. The authors' analysis ran thus. Across the roughly 700 repertoires, a later analysis counted 78 million or so unique TCR beta chains, roughly 11 million of which were shared by at least two donors. Raw reads were error-corrected and collapsed into unique sequences by a nearest-neighbor algorithm in which closely related sequences were merged to remove PCR and sequencing errors. Alignment of CDR3 sequences to IMGT reference sequences was used to assign V, D and J gene segments. For a sequence to be retained, a match of at least six nucleotides to both a V gene segment and a J gene segment was required. Rearrangements were called productive when the CDR3 lacked stop codons and stayed in frame with V and J; all others were non-productive. Following IMGT convention, CDR3 was defined as the stretch from the second conserved V-encoded cysteine to the conserved J-encoded phenylalanine. Sequences without an unambiguous match to a single V gene segment were excluded from the earlier analysis of 500 to 700 of the donors. An earlier analysis of a few hundred of the donors called V segments functional above 56.7% productive rearrangements and segregating when the between-donor standard deviation exceeded 5%. A statistical classification framework was developed to diagnose cytomegalovirus status using the catalog of TCR beta chain sequences. In a later analysis, TCR nucleotide sequences were compared against IMGT/GENE-DB human TR gene sequences so that V and J genes could be assigned. The TCRdist pipeline was used in a later analysis to assign CDR3 sequences and most-parsimonious VDJ recombination scenarios. A later analysis defined each TCR beta chain by its CDR3 amino acid sequence plus V-gene family, and excluded reads lacking a unique V-gene family. To address suspected cross-contamination and a sequencing artifact, a later analysis removed some 620 highly shared, low-generation-probability nucleotide sequences. In a later analysis, a clonal expansion index for each public chain was calculated from normalized within-repertoire ranks of inferred template counts. Generation probabilities in a later analysis came from a VDJ recombination model fitted to out-of-frame rearrangements, and those results were checked against IGoR. In a later analysis, TCR-TCR, TCR-HLA and TCR-CMV co-occurrence was scored with hypergeometric tests, and a repertoire-size bias correction was applied to TCR pairs. In a later analysis, false discovery rates were estimated by permuting HLA or CMV assignments 20 times. In a later analysis, co-occurring TCRs were grouped using DBSCAN, and TCRdist sequence similarity was added for clustering within HLA-allele-positive subsets. Repertoires with fewer than 30,000 or more than 120,000 public chains, plus five repertoires with anomalous nucleotide sharing, were excluded from co-occurrence clustering. TCRdb carries this immuneACCESS record with in-frame sequences only. Its versions omit some clonotypes, under half of them owing to an unresolved V gene in the studies checked, with the rest unexplained. V and J calls and clone size are those listed in that table; D and trimming were worked out from the DNA. This sample comprises 200,000 to 300,000 clones, 70% to 90% of them detected only once. 0.2% to 0.25% of the sample comes from the top ten.

The cohort was made up of 666 healthy bone marrow donors. All cohort members were sampled while nominally healthy, although unrecorded immune exposures were likely present. The donor was CMV seronegative and was included in the group of a few hundred seronegative cohort members. Each donor provided a peripheral blood sample, and peripheral blood mononuclear cells were used for TCR beta sequencing. The Qiagen DNeasy Blood Extraction Kit was used to extract genomic DNA from the blood cell samples. The chain couples TRBV5-4 to TRBJ1-1; the D segment could be TRBD1, given 6 matching bases. Source material: PBMCs. This sequence originates from a girl aged 2-10 years in good health and CMV-seronegative. In nucleotide form, the sequence is TGTGCCAGCAGCTTGGTGGGGGCTAGTGGCACTGAAGCTTTCTTT. This yields the protein CASSLVGASGTEAFF.